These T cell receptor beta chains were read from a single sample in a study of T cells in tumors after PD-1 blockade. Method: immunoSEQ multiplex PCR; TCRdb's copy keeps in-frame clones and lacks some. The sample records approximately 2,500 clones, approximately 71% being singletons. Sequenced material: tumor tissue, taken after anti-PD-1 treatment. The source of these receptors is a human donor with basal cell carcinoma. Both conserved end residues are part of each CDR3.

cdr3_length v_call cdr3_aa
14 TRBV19 CASSIQGLIAEAFF
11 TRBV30 CAWSGGALRYF
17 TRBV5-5 CASSLTPGQGSYNEQFF
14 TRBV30 CAWSGDSGVSEQYF
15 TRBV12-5 CASGLVGDGGQPQHF
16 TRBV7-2 CASSSPQKRGGNTIYF
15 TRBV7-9 CASSLALGGNTEAFF
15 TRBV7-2 CASSLHRGMNQPQHF
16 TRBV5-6 CASSPRTGSSYNEQFF
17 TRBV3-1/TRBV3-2 CASSQGGLTHSNQPQHF
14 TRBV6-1 CASSEPPGGDEQYF
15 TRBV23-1 CASWYPTGAPYEQYF
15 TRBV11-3 CASSLGQGGVNEQFF
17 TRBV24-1 CATSDPQGRESNQPQHF
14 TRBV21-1 CASRRGARANVLTF
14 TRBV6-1 CASSESSYNSPLHF
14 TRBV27 CASSLAGPSTEAFF
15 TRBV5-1 CASSLETGTTYEQYF
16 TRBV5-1 CASSTSGASSNYGYTF
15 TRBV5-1 CASSTGTFFTDTQYF
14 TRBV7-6 CASSRPGNTGELFF
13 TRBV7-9 CASSLDSNQPQHF
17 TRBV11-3 CASSSSRTGKNTGELFF
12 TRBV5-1 CASSLWGDTQYF
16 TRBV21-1 CASSPYSGQSNQPQHF
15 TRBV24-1 CATSAQGAHTDTQYF
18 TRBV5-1 CASSLAVGGTSSTDTQYF
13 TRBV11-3 CASSLGGGVEQYF
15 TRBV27 CASSPTGSGGAEAFF
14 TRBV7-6 CASSKAGFTGELFF